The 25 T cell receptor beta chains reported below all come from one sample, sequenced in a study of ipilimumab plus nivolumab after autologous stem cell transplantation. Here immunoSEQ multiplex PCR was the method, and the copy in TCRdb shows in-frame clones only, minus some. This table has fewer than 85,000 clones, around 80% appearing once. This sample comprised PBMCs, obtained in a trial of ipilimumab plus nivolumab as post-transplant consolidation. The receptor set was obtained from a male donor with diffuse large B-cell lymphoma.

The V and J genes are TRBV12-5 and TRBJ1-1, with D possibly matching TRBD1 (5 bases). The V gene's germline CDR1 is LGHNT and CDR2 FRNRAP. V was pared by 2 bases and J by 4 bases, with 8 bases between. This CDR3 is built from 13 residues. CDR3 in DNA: TGTGCTAGTGGTTTGTTCGGGGCCACTGAAGCTTTCTTT. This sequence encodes CASGLFGATEAFF.

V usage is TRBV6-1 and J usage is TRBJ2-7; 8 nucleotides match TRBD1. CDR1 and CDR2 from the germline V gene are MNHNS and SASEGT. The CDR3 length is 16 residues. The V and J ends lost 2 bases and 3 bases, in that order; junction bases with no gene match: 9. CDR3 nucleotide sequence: TGTGCCAGCAGTGAATGGGCGGGACAGGTGCGCTACGAGCAGTACTTC. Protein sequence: CASSEWAGQVRYEQYF.

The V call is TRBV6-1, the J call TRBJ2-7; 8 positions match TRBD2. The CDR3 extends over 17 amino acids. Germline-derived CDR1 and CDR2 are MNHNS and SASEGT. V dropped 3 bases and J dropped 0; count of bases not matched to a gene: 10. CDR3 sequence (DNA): TGTGCCAGCAGTGAGCCGGACGAGCGGGGGCTCTCCTACGAGCAGTACTTC. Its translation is CASSEPDERGLSYEQYF.

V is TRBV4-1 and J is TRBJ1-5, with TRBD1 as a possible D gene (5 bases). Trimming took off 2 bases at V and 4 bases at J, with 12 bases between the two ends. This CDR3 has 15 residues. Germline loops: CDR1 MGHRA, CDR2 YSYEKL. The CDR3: CASSQPGTLNQPQHF. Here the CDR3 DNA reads TGCGCCAGCAGCCAACCGGGGACCTTGAATCAGCCCCAGCATTTT.

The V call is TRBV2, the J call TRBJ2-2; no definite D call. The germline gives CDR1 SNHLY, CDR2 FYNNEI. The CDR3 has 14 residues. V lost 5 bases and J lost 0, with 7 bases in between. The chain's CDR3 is CASSYTSNTGELFF. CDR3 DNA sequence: TGTGCCAGCAGTTATACATCGAACACCGGGGAGCTGTTTTTT.

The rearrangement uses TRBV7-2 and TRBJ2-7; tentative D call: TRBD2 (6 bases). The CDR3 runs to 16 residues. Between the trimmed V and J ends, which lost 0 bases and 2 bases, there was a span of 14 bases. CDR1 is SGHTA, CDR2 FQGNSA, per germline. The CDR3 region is CASSLAPVGGTYEQYF. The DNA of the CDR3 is TGTGCCAGCAGCTTAGCCCCTGTTGGGGGGACCTACGAGCAGTACTTC.

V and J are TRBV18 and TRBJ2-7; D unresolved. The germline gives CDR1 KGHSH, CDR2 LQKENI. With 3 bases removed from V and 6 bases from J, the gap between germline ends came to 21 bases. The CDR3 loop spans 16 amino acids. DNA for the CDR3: TGTGCCAGCTCACCGACCAAATTCTACAGTACGAGCGAGCAGTACTTC. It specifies CASSPTKFYSTSEQYF.

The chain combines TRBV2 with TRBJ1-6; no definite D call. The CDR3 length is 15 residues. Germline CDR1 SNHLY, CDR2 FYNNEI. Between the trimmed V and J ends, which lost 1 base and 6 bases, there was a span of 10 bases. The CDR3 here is CASSEVDGLNSPLHF. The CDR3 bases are TGTGCCAGCAGTGAAGTGGACGGACTTAATTCACCCCTCCACTTT.

The CDR3 reads CSVGVPDTQYF. CDR3 DNA: TGCAGCGTGGGGGTCCCAGATACGCAGTATTTT. The V and J genes are TRBV29-1 and TRBJ2-3; TRBD1 or TRBD2 may be the D gene (5 bases each). Trimming removed 6 bases from V and 4 bases from J, with 8 bases in between. The CDR3 loop spans 11 amino acids. Germline values: CDR1 SQVTM, CDR2 ANQGSEA.

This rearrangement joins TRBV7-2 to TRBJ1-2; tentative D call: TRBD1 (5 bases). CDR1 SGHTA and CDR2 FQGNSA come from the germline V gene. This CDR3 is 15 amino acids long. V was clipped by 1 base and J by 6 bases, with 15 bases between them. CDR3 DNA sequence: TGTGCCAGCAGCTTAGGAGGTGGCAGGGCGGATGGCTACACCTTC. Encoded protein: CASSLGGGRADGYTF.

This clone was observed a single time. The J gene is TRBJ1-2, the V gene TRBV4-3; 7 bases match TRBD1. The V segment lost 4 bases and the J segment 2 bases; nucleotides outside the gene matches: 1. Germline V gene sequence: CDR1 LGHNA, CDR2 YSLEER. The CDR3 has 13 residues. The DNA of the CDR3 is TGCGCCAGCAGCCCGACAGGGAACTATGGCTACACCTTC. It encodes CASSPTGNYGYTF.

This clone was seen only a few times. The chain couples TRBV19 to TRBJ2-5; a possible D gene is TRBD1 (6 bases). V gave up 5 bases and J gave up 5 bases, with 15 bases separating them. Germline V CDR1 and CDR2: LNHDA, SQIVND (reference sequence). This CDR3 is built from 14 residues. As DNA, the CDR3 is TGTGCCAGTAGTCCCTTTGGGGGCGGGGAGACCCAGTACTTC. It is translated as CASSPFGGGETQYF. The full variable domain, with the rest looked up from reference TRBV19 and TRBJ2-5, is DGGITQSPKYLFRKEGQNVTLSCEQNLNHDAMYWYRQDPGQGLRLIYYSQIVNDFQKGDIAEGYSVSREKKESFPLTVTSAQKNPTAFYLCASSPFGGGETQYFGPGTRLLVL.

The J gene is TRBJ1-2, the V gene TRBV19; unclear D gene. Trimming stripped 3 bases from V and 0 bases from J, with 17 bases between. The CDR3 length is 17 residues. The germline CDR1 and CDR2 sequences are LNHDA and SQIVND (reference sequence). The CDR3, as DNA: TGTGCCAGTAGTATTAGACTGGCACAGCGACCTAACTATGGCTACACCTTC. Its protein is CASSIRLAQRPNYGYTF.

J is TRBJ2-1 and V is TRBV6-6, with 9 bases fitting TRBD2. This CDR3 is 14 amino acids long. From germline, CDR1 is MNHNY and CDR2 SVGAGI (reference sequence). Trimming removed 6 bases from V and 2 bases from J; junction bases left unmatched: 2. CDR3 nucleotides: TGTGCCAGCAGGGGCGGGGGGGCCTACAATGAGCAGTTCTTC. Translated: CASRGGGAYNEQFF.

The CDR3 DNA reads as TGTGCCAGCAGCTTGTTGTTGGAGACTTTGAGTCTCCGCACAGATACGCAGTATTTT. Protein: CASSLLLETLSLRTDTQYF. This chain uses TRBV5-6 with TRBJ2-3; D not resolved. The CDR3 has 19 residues. Germline CDR1 reads SGHDT; CDR2 reads YYEEEE. V dropped 1 base and J dropped 1 base, with 22 bases sitting between them.

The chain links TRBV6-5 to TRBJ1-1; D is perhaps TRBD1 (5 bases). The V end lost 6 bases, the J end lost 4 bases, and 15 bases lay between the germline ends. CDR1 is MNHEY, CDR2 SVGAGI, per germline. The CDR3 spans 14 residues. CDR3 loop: CASSRTQGPTEAFF. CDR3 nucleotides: TGTGCCAGCAGCCGGACTCAGGGACCCACTGAAGCTTTCTTT.

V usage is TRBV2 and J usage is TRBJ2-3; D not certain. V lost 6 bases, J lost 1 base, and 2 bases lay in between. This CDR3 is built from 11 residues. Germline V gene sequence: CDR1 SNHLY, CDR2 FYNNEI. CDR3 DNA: TGTGCCAGCAGGGGCACAGATACGCAGTATTTT. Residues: CASRGTDTQYF.

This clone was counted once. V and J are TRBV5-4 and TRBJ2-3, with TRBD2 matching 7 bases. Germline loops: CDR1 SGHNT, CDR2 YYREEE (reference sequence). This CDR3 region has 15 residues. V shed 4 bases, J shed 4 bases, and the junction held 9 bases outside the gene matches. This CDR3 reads CASSPGGEMADTQYF. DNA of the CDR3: TGTGCCAGCAGCCCGGGGGGTGAGATGGCAGATACGCAGTATTTT. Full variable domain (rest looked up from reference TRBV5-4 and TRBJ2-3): ETGVTQSPTHLIKTRGQQVTLRCSSQSGHNTVSWYQQALGQGPQFIFQYYREEENGRGNFPPRFSGLQFPNYSSELNVNALELDDSALYLCASSPGGEMADTQYFGPGTRLTVL.

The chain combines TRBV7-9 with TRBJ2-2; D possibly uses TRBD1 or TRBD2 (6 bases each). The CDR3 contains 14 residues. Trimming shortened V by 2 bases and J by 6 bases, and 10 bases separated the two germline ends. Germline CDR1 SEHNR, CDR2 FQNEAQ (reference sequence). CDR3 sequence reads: CASSLRGGPGELFF. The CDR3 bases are TGTGCCAGCAGCTTAAGAGGGGGGCCCGGGGAGCTGTTTTTT.

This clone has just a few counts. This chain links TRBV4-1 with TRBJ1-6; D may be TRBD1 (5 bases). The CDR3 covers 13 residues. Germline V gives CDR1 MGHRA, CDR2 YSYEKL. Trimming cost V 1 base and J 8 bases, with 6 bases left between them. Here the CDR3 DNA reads TGCGCCAGCAGCCAAGCGGGGGATTCACCCCTCCACTTT. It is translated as CASSQAGDSPLHF.

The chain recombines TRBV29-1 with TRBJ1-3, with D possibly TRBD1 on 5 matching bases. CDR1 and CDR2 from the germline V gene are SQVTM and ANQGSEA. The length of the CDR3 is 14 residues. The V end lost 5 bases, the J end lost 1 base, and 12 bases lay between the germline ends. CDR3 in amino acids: CSVSLQDSGNTIYF. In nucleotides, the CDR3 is TGCAGCGTTTCTCTACAGGATTCTGGAAACACCATATATTTT.

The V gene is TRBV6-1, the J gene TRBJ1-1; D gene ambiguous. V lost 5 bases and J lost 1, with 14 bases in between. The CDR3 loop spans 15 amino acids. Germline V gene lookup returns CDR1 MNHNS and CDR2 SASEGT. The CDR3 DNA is TGTGCCAGCAGTCCCTTCGACCGGGGGAACACTGAAGCTTTCTTT. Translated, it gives CASSPFDRGNTEAFF.

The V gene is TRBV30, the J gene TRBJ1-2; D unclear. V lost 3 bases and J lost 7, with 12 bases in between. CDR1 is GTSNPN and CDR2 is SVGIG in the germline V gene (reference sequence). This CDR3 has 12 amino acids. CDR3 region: CAWRASVGGYTF. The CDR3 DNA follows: TGTGCCTGGAGGGCAAGCGTTGGTGGCTACACCTTC.

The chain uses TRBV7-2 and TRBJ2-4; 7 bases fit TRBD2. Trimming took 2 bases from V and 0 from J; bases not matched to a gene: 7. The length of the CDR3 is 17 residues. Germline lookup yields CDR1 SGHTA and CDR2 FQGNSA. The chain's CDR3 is CASSLLGGTRAKNIQYF. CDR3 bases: TGTGCCAGCAGCTTATTGGGGGGGACCCGAGCCAAAAACATTCAGTACTTC. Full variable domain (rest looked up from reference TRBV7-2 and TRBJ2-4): GAGVSQSPSNKVTEKGKDVELRCDPISGHTALYWYRQSLGQGLEFLIYFQGNSAPDKSGLPSDRFSAERTGGSVSTLTIQRTQQEDSAVYLCASSLLGGTRAKNIQYFGAGTRLSVL.

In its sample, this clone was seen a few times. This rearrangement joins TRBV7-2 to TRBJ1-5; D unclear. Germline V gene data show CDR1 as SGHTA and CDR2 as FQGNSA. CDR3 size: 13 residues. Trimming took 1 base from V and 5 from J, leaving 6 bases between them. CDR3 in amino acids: CASSLGLYQPQHF. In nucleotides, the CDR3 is TGTGCCAGCAGCTTAGGATTGTATCAGCCCCAGCATTTT.